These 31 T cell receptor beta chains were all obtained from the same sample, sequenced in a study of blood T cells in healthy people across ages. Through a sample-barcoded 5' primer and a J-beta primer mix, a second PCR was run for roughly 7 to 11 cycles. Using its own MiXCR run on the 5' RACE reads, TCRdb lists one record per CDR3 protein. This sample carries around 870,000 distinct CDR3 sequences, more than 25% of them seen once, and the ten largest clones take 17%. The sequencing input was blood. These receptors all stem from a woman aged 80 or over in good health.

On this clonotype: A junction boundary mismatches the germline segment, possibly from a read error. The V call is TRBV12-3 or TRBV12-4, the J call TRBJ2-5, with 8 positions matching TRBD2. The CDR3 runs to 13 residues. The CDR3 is CASRAGAQGTQYF. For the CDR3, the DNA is TGTGCCAGCCGAGCGGGGGCACAAGGGACCCAGTACTTC.

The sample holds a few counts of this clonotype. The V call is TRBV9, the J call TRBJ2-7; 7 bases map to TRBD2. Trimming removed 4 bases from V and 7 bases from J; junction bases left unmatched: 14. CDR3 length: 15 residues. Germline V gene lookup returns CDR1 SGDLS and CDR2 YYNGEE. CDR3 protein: CASSREAGEYNEQYF. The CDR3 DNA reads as TGTGCCAGCAGCCGAGAGGCGGGGGAATACAATGAGCAGTACTTC.

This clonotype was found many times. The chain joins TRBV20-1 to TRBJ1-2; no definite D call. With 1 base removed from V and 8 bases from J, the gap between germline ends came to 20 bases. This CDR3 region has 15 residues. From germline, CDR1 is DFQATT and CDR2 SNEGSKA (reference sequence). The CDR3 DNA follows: TGCAGTGCTAGAGTCCCTTCCCTGCACGCCAGCGGCTACACCTTC. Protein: CSARVPSLHASGYTF.

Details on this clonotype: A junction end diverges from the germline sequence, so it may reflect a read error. CDR3 coding DNA: TGTGCCGGCAGCCAAGGCGGAGGGGGCAACAATGAGCAGTTCTTC. Translated, it gives CAGSQGGGGNNEQFF. V gene TRBV4-2 combines with J gene TRBJ2-1, with D perhaps TRBD1 (7 bases). CDR1 LGHNA and CDR2 YNFKEQ come from the germline V gene. This CDR3 is 15 amino acids long.

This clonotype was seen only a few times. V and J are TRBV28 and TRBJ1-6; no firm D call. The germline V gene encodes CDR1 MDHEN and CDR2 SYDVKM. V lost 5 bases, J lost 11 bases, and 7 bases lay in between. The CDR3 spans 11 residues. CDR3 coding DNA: TGTGCCAGCAGTCGATCCCCACCCCTCCACTTT. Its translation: CASSRSPPLHF. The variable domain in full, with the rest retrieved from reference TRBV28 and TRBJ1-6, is DVKVTQSSRYLVKRTGEKVFLECVQDMDHENMFWYRQDPGLGLRLIYFSYDVKMKEKGDIPEGYSVSREKKERFSLILESASTNQTSMYLCASSRSPPLHFGNGTRLTVT.

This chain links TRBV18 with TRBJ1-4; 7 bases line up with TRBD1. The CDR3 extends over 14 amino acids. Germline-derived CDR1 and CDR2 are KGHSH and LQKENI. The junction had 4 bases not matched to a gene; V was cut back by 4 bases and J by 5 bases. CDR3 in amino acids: CASSLQQGNEKLFF. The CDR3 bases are TGTGCCAGCTCACTCCAACAGGGGAATGAAAAACTGTTTTTT.

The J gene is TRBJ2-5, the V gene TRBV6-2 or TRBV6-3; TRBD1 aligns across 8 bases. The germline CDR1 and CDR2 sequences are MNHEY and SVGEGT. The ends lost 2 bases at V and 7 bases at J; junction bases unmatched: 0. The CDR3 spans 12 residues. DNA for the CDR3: TGTGCCAGCAGTTACGGACAGGGGACCCAGTACTTC. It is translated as CASSYGQGTQYF.

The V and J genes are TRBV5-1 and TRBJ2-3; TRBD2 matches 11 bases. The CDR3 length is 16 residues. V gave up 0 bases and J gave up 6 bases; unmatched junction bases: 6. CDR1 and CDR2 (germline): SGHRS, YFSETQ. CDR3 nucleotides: TGCGCCAGCAGCTTGGGTGCACTAGCGGGAGTGGATACGCAGTATTTT. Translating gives CASSLGALAGVDTQYF.

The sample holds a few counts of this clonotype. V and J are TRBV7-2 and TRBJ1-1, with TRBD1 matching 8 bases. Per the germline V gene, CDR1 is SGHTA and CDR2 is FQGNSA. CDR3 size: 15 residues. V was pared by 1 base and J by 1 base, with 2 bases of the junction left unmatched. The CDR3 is CASSLVGTGNTEAFF. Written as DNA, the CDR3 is TGTGCCAGCAGCTTAGTAGGGACAGGGAACACTGAAGCTTTCTTT.

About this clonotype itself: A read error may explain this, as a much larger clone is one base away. The CDR3, as DNA: TGTGCCAGCAGCTTAGGGACAGGGTATCCACCCCTCCACTTT. Translating gives CASSLGTGYPPLHF. V is TRBV7-8 and J is TRBJ1-6, with 8 bases matching TRBD1. This CDR3 contains 14 residues. In germline, CDR1 is SGHVS, CDR2 FQNEAQ. V was clipped by 1 base and J by 11 bases; unmatched bases: 4. Together with reference TRBV7-8 and TRBJ1-6, the CDR3 gives the full variable domain: GAGVSQSPRYKVAKRGQDVALRCDPISGHVSLFWYQQALGQGPEFLTYFQNEAQLDKSGLPSDRFFAERPEGSVSTLKIQRTQQEDSAVYLCASSLGTGYPPLHFGNGTRLTVT.

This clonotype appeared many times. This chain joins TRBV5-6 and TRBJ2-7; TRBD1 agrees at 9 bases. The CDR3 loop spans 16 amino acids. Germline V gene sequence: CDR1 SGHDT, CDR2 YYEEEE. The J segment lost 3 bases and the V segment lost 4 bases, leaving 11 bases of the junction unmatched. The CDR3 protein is CASSPLRGDRDYEQYF. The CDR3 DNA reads TGTGCCAGCAGCCCCCTGAGGGGGGACAGGGACTACGAGCAGTACTTC.

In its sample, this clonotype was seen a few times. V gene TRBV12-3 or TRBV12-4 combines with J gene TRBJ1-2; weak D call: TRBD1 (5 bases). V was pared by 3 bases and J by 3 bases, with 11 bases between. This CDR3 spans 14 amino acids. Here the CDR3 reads CASSLFGADYGYTF. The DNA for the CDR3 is TGTGCCAGCAGTTTGTTCGGGGCTGACTATGGCTACACCTTC.

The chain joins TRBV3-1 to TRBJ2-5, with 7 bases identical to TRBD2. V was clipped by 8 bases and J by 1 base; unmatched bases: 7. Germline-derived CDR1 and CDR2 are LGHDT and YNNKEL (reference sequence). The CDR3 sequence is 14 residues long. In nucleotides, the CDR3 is TGTGCCAGCGGCTCGCGGGGGACCCAAGAGACCCAGTACTTC. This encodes CASGSRGTQETQYF.

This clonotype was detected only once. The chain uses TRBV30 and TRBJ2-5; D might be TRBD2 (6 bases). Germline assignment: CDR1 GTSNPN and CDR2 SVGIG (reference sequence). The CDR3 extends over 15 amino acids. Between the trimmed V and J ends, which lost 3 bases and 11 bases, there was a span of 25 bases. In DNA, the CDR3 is TGTGCCTGGAGGCACCGGGGGAAGGGGAGCAATGAGCAGTACTTC. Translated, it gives CAWRHRGKGSNEQYF.

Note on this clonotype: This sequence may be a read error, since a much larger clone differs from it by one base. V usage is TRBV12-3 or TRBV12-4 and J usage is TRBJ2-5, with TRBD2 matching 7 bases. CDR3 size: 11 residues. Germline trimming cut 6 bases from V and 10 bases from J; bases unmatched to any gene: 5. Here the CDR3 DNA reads TGTGCCAGCAGCCAAAGCGGGGACCAGTACTTC. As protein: CASSQSGDQYF.

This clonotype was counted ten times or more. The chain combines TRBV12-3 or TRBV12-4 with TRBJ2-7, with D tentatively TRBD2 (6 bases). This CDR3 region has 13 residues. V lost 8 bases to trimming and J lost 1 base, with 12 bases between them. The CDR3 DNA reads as TGTGCCAGCGGAAAGGGAGGTTCCTACGAGCAGTACTTC. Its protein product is CASGKGGSYEQYF.

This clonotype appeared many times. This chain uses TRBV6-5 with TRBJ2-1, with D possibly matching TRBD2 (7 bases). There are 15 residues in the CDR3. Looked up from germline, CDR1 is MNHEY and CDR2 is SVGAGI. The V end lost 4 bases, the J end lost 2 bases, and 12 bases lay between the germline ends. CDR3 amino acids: CASSFGGAPYNEQFF. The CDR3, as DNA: TGTGCCAGCAGTTTTGGGGGGGCCCCCTACAATGAGCAGTTCTTC.

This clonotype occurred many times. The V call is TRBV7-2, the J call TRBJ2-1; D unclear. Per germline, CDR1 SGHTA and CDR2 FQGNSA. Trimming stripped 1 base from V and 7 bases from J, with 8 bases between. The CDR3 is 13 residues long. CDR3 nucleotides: TGTGCCAGCAGCTTAGGATCTGGGAATGAGCAGTTCTTC. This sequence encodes CASSLGSGNEQFF.

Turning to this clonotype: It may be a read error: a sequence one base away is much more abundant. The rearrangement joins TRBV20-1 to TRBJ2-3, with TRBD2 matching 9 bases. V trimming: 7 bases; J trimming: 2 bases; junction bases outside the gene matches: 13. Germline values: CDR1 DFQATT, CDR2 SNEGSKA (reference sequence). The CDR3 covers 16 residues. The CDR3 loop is CSVSWSSGIYTDTQYF. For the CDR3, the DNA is TGCAGTGTTAGCTGGTCTAGCGGGATCTACACAGATACGCAGTATTTT.

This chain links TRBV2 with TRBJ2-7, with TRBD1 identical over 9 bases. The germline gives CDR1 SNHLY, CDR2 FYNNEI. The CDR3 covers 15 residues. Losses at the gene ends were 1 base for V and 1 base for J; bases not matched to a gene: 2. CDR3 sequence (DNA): TGTGCCAGCAGTGAAGTGGGGACAGGGTCCTACGAGCAGTACTTC. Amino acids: CASSEVGTGSYEQYF.

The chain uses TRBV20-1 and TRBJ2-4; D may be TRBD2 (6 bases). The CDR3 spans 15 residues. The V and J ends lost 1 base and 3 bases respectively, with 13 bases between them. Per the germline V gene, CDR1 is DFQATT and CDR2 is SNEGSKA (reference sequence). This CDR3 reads CSARGGVIGKNIQYF. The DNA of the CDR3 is TGCAGTGCTAGAGGGGGGGTAATAGGCAAAAACATTCAGTACTTC.

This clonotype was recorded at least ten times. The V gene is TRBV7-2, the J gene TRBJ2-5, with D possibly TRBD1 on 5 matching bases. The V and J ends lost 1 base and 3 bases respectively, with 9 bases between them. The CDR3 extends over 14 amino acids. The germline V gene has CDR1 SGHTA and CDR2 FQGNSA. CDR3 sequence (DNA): TGTGCCAGCAGCTTAGGGACAAAAGAAGAGACCCAGTACTTC. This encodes CASSLGTKEETQYF.

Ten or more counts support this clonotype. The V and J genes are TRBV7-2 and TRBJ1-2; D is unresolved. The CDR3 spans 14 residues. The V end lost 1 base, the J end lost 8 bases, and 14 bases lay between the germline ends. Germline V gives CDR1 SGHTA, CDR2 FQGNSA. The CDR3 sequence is CASSLEWESPGYTF. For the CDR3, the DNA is TGTGCCAGCAGCTTAGAGTGGGAGTCTCCGGGCTACACCTTC.

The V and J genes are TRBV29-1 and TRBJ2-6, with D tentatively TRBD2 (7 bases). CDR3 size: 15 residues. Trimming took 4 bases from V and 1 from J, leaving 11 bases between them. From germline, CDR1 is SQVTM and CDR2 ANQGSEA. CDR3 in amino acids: CSVGAGASGANVLTF. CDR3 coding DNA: TGCAGCGTTGGGGCGGGGGCATCTGGGGCCAACGTCCTGACTTTC.

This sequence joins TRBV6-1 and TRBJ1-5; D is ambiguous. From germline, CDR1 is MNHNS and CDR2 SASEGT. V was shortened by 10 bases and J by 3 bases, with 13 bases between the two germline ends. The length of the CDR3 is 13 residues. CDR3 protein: CATTGNNNQPQHF. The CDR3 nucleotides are TGTGCCACTACGGGGAACAACAATCAGCCCCAGCATTTT.

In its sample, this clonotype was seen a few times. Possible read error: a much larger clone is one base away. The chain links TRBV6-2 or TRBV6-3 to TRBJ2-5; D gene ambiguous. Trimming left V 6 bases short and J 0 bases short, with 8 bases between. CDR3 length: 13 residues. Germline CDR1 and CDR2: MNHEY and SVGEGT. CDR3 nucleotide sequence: TGTGCCAGCAGGTACGTAGACCAAGAGACCCAGTACTTC. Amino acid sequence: CASRYVDQETQYF.

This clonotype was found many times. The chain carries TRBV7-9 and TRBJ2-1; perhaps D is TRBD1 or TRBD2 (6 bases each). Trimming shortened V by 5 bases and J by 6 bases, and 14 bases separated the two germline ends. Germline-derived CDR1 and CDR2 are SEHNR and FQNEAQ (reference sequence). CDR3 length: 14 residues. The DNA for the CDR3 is TGTGCCAGCAGCCCTACGGGGGCCCTCAATGAGCAGTTCTTC. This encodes CASSPTGALNEQFF.

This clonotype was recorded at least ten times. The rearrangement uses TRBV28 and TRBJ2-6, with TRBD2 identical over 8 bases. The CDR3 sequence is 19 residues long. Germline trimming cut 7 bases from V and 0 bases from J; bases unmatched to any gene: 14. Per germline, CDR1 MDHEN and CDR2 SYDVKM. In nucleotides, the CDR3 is TGTGCCAGCACCTCTTATCTTAGCGGGGCCACCTCTGGGGCCAACGTCCTGACTTTC. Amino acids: CASTSYLSGATSGANVLTF.

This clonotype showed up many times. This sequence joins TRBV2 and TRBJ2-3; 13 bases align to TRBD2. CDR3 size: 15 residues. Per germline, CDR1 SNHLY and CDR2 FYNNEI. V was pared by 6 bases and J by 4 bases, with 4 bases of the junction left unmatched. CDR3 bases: TGTGCCAGCAGCCTTGGGACTAGCGGGGCAGATACGCAGTATTTT. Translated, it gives CASSLGTSGADTQYF.

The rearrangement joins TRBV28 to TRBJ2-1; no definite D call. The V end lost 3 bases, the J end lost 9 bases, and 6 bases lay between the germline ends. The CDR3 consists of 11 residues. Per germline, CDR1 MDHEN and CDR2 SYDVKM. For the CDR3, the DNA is TGTGCCAGCAGTTTGATTTCTGAGCAGTTCTTC. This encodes CASSLISEQFF.

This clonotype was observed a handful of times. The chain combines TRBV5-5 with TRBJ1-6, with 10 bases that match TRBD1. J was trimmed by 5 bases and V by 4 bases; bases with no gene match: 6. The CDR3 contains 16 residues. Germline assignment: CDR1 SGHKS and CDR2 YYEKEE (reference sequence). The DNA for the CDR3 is TGTGCCAGCAGCGGACAGGGGGTGATGGATAATTCACCCCTCCACTTT. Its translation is CASSGQGVMDNSPLHF. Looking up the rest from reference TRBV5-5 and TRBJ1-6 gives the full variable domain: DAGVTQSPTHLIKTRGQQVTLRCSPISGHKSVSWYQQVLGQGPQFIFQYYEKEERGRGNFPDRFSARQFPNYSSELNVNALLLGDSALYLCASSGQGVMDNSPLHFGNGTRLTVT.